A selection of T cell receptor beta chains follows, all from one sample in a study of human T cells and chemical hapten exposure. TCRdb re-called the RACE reads through MiXCR, storing one row per CDR3 protein. Among some 110,000 distinct CDR3 sequences listed, approximately 10% were seen once. Source: whole blood, taken in connection with sensitization to the hapten diphenylcyclopropenone (DPC). These receptors were collected from a woman aged 45-65 years with alopecia areata. Some clones in this sample may be carry-over from other donors' samples. Both conserved end residues are part of each CDR3. D genes are given only for firm matches.

v_gene	j_gene	d_gene	CDR3aa
TRBV29-1	TRBJ2-5	TRBD2	CSVASGGQETQYF
TRBV29-1	TRBJ2-1	-	CSVTDWSSYNEQFF
TRBV29-1	TRBJ1-6	-	CSVAGGPNSPLHF
TRBV15	TRBJ1-1	-	CATSSDIMRVGTEAFF
TRBV4-1	TRBJ2-3	-	CASSQDSLATDTQYF
TRBV7-2	TRBJ2-7	-	CASSLARGPSYEQYF
TRBV24-1	TRBJ2-3	-	CATSDWDPSTDTQYF
TRBV29-1	TRBJ2-5	TRBD1	CSVGGTGGRETQYF
TRBV6-6	TRBJ1-6	-	CASGGAGSYSPLHF
TRBV29-1	TRBJ2-5	TRBD2	CSVDRLAGGVETQYF
TRBV7-9	TRBJ1-5	TRBD1	CASSDDRGREWYQPQHF
TRBV20-1	TRBJ1-1	TRBD1	CSAPLPGQGGIAFF
TRBV28	TRBJ2-2	-	CASSFSNAGTGELFF
TRBV7-2	TRBJ1-5	-	CASSKETGRNQPQHF
TRBV7-6	TRBJ2-3	TRBD2	CASSPNQRTSADTQYF
TRBV7-2	TRBJ2-1	-	CASSLVGSSYNEQFF
TRBV7-2	TRBJ2-1	-	CASSLMGALGYNEQFF
TRBV6-1	TRBJ1-5	-	CASSEDRRDQPQHF
TRBV27	TRBJ2-1	-	CASSLRDNHNEQFF
TRBV4-3	TRBJ2-7	-	CASSQDRSKGVSSYEQYF
TRBV9	TRBJ2-1	TRBD1	CASSAGGTGRFDEQFF
TRBV20-1	TRBJ2-7	-	CSARDGRGTGEQYF
TRBV10-3	TRBJ2-3	TRBD2	CAVGSGRATADTQYF
TRBV27	TRBJ2-7	TRBD2	CASSGGPSGRWPYEQYF
TRBV14	TRBJ2-3	-	CASSWTLRTDTQYF
TRBV29-1	TRBJ1-4	TRBD1	CSVRTGGNEKLFF
TRBV7-9	TRBJ1-1	-	CASSPGWAEAFF
TRBV12-3/TRBV12-4	TRBJ2-5	-	CASNYGGSETQYF
TRBV4-1	TRBJ1-1	-	CASRKGGENTEAFF
TRBV7-8	TRBJ2-3	TRBD2	CASSRVAGGDTQYF
TRBV4-2	TRBJ1-1	-	CASSQVSRDTEAFF
TRBV24-1	TRBJ1-4	-	CATSDLDGTRSEKLFF
TRBV5-1	TRBJ2-7	-	CASSLVPPVNEQYF
TRBV27	TRBJ2-7	TRBD1	CASSSGTAFYEQYF
TRBV7-3	TRBJ1-1	-	CASSSARNTEAFF
TRBV27	TRBJ2-5	-	CASRETPNTAHQETQYF
TRBV28	TRBJ2-6	-	CASSFPPRPGANVLTF
TRBV12-3/TRBV12-4	TRBJ1-1	-	CASSLMRGVAEAFF
TRBV5-4	TRBJ2-7	TRBD1	CASSYPTLADRAVEQYF
TRBV5-6	TRBJ2-1	TRBD2	CATMKREWYNEQFF
TRBV27	TRBJ2-6	-	CASAGEGVPSGANVLTF
TRBV2	TRBJ2-5	-	CASRATAPQETQYF
TRBV29-1	TRBJ2-1	TRBD2	CSVTISGSNYNEQFF
TRBV6-5	TRBJ1-1	-	CASSYAGEGYTEAFF